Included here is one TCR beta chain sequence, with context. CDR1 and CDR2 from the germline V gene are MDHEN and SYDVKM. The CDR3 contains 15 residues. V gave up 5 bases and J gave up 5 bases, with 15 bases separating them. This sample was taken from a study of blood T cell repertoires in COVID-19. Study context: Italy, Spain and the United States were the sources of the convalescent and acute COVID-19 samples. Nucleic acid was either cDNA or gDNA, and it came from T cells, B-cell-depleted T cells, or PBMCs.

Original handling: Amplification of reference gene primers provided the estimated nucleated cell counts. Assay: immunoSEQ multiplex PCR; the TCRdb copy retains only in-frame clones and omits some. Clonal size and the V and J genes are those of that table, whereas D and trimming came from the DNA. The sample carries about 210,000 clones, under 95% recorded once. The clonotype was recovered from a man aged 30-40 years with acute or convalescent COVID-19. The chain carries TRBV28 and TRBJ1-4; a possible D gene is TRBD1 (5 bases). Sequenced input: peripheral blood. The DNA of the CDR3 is TGTGCCAGCAGTCCCCGGACACTTGCGAATGAAAAACTGTTTTTT. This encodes CASSPRTLANEKLFF.